The 7 T cell receptor beta chains presented below share a single source sample, sequenced in a study of cytomegalovirus exposure and HLA in healthy donors. The PCR used 60 Vbeta and 13 Jbeta primers. Clones were sequenced by immunoSEQ multiplex PCR, and TCRdb holds only the in-frame ones, with some missing. The sample includes some 160,000 clones, roughly 80% of them seen just once. The source material was PBMCs. The source is a woman aged 40 to 55 in good health and CMV-seropositive.

The chain links TRBV11-1 to TRBJ2-7; D gene ambiguous. Germline CDR1 SGHAT, CDR2 FQDESV (reference sequence). This CDR3 comprises 12 residues. V was clipped by 5 bases and J by 0 bases, with 5 bases between them. The CDR3: CASSPRSYEQYF. The CDR3 DNA sequence: TGTGCCAGCAGCCCCCGCTCCTACGAGCAGTACTTC. The variable domain in full, completed from reference TRBV11-1 and TRBJ2-7, reads EAEVAQSPRYKITEKSQAVAFWCDPISGHATLYWYRQILGQGPELLVQFQDESVVDDSQLPKDRFSAERLKGVDSTLKIQPAELGDSAMYLCASSPRSYEQYFGPGTRLTVT.

The rearrangement joins TRBV27 to TRBJ1-4, with D possibly TRBD1 on 5 matching bases. V lost 2 bases and J lost 0, with 7 bases in between. The CDR3 loop spans 15 amino acids. The germline V gene has CDR1 MNHEY and CDR2 SMNVEV (reference sequence). The CDR3 DNA sequence: TGTGCCAGCAGTTTAAGGGGTGCAACTAATGAAAAACTGTTTTTT. This gives the protein CASSLRGATNEKLFF.

J is TRBJ1-3 and V is TRBV7-2; D is uncertain. V was clipped by 0 bases and J by 0 bases, with 9 bases between them. This CDR3 comprises 16 residues. In germline, CDR1 is SGHTA, CDR2 FQGNSA. The CDR3 nucleotides read TGTGCCAGCAGCTTAGCCCATATAGACTCTGGAAACACCATATATTTT. It specifies CASSLAHIDSGNTIYF.

CDR3 residues: CASSQGLTTYEQYF. CDR3 DNA sequence: TGTGCCAGCAGCCAAGGCCTCACAACCTACGAGCAGTACTTC. This rearrangement joins TRBV4-2 to TRBJ2-7; no clear D. Per the germline V gene, CDR1 is LGHNA and CDR2 is YNFKEQ. Trimming removed 1 base at V and 2 bases at J, with 9 bases between. CDR3 length equals 14 residues.

This chain uses TRBV30 with TRBJ1-5, with D unclear. The CDR3 sequence is 14 residues long. V dropped 0 bases and J dropped 2 bases, with 8 bases sitting between them. CDR1 is GTSNPN, CDR2 SVGIG, per germline (reference sequence). The CDR3 loop reads CAWSVSPGNQPQHF. The CDR3 nucleotides are TGTGCCTGGAGTGTATCGCCAGGCAATCAGCCCCAGCATTTT.

As DNA, the CDR3 is TGCGCCAGCAGCCTTGGGTTCGGGGCAGGGGCTAACTATGGCTACACCTTC. It encodes CASSLGFGAGANYGYTF. This chain joins TRBV4-1 and TRBJ1-2; TRBD1 might be the D (6 bases). V lost 4 bases, J lost 0 bases, and 18 bases lay in between. CDR1 is MGHRA and CDR2 is YSYEKL in the germline V gene. The CDR3 runs 17 residues.

The chain links TRBV9 to TRBJ2-7; possibly TRBD2 for D (5 bases). The CDR3 spans 12 residues. V was trimmed by 10 bases and J by 5 bases, leaving 16 bases between them. Per the germline V gene, CDR1 is SGDLS and CDR2 is YYNGEE. Written as DNA, the CDR3 is TGTGCCGTCAGTTTGAGGGTCCACGAGCAGTACTTC. The encoded protein is CAVSLRVHEQYF.